Sequencing of this T cell receptor beta chain was carried out in a study of response to subunit inactivated influenza vaccine. Study-wide results and limits: Each seasonal flu vaccination may recruit only limited new T cells, authors suggested.

V lost 2 bases to trimming and J lost 3 bases; unmatched junction nucleotides: 5. This CDR3 is 15 amino acids long. In germline, CDR1 is SEHNR, CDR2 FQNEAQ (reference sequence). This clonotype has a handful of counts. Its specificity is not known. TCRdb reprocessed the RT-PCR reads with MiXCR, giving one entry per CDR3 protein. The sample contains over 800,000 distinct CDR3 sequences, over 20% of which appear only once. The specimen comprised PBMCs from blood, sampled approximately 5 days after vaccination. The chain has TRBV7-9 and TRBJ2-3; 7 bases agree with TRBD2. This clonotype originated in a man in his fifties who received an inactivated influenza vaccine. The CDR3 bases are TGTGCCAGCAGCTTAAGCGGGGCTGGTACAGATACGCAGTATTTT. It translates to CASSLSGAGTDTQYF.